This TCR beta chain was identified in a study of human T cells and chemical hapten exposure. Study as a whole: Alopecia areata, totalis or universalis affected patients who were mostly female.

As regards this clonotype: Antigen unknown.

Trimming stripped 4 bases from V and 3 bases from J, with 15 bases between. CDR1 is GTSNPN and CDR2 is SVGIG in the germline V gene (reference sequence). The CDR3 extends over 14 amino acids. What the library attached to individual cDNA molecules were unique molecular identifiers. MiXCR, applied by TCRdb to the RACE reads, yields one record per CDR3 protein. The data contain tens of thousands of distinct CDR3 sequences, about 10% of them seen just once; the ten biggest clones take up roughly 4%. Specified time point: patch test 1, 2 weeks after DPC sensitization. Treatment: therapeutic diphenylcyclopropenone sensitization with weekly scalp DPC. Phlebotomy was performed prior to application of every patch test. General study findings and limits: No change in TCRs above 1 in 1000 frequency was produced by DPC sensitization.

This receptor was identified in a woman between 45 and 65 years old with alopecia areata. Some clones in this sample may be carry-over from other donors' samples. The material was whole blood, obtained in connection with sensitization to the hapten diphenylcyclopropenone (DPC). This chain joins TRBV30 and TRBJ1-2; perhaps TRBD1 as D (5 bases). The DNA of the CDR3 is TGTGCCTGGATCGAGGGGTACGAACACTATGGCTACACCTTC. Protein sequence: CAWIEGYEHYGYTF.